Each of the 12 T cell receptor beta chains below was sequenced from the same sample in a study of molecular identifiers for immune sequencing clone quantification. TCRdb used MiXCR to reprocess the PCR reads, holding one entry per CDR3 protein. The sample lists 550,000 to 750,000 distinct CDR3 sequences, less than 20% seen once, with roughly 0.9% in the top ten. The sample comprised naive CD8+ T cells from blood, with Jurkat cell RNA spiked in. This sample's subset: FACS-sorted CD8+CD4-CCR7+CD45RA+ naive T cells. The receptors were gathered from a human donor in good health. Some libraries in this study had Jurkat cell RNA spiked in.

This clonotype was recorded at least ten times. The V gene is TRBV20-1, the J gene TRBJ2-7; 9 bases fit TRBD1. Germline V gene data show CDR1 as DFQATT and CDR2 as SNEGSKA (reference sequence). CDR3 length: 14 residues. Here the CDR3 DNA reads TGCAGGGCAACGGGACAGGGATCGAACTACGAGCAGTACTTC. It codes for CRATGQGSNYEQYF.

This clonotype was seen ten or more times. This chain uses TRBV13 with TRBJ1-1; 7 positions agree with TRBD1. The CDR3 is 13 residues long. CDR1 is PRHDT and CDR2 is FYEKMQ in the germline V gene (reference sequence). Losses at the gene ends were 2 bases for V and 11 bases for J; bases not matched to a gene: 8. CDR3 sequence: CASSLRQGNGAFF. The CDR3 DNA follows: TGTGCCAGCAGCTTACGACAGGGTAACGGCGCTTTCTTT.

On this clonotype: A single base separates this from a much larger clone, so it may be a read error. The V and J genes are TRBV6-2 or TRBV6-3 and TRBJ2-5; 8 bases are shared with TRBD1. The CDR3 runs to 14 residues. Germline lookup yields CDR1 MNHEY and CDR2 SVGEGT. V shed 5 bases and J 6 bases; nucleotides not matched to a gene: 8. For the CDR3, the DNA is TGTGCCAGCAGTACGGGACAGGAGACGAAGACCCAGTACTTC. Amino acid sequence: CASSTGQETKTQYF.

The V and J genes are TRBV3-1 and TRBJ2-5, with D perhaps TRBD1 or TRBD2 (6 bases each). Trimming pared 1 base from V and 2 bases from J, leaving 14 bases between. CDR3 size: 16 residues. CDR1 is LGHDT and CDR2 is YNNKEL in the germline V gene (reference sequence). The CDR3 nucleotides are TGTGCCAGCAGCCAAGGCCAGGAGGGGGGTCAAGAGACCCAGTACTTC. It encodes CASSQGQEGGQETQYF.

About this clonotype itself: A much larger clone sits a single nucleotide away, making a read error possible. This sequence joins TRBV12-3 or TRBV12-4 and TRBJ1-1, with a weak D call TRBD1 (6 bases). V lost 1 base and J 3 bases, leaving 12 bases between the germline ends. CDR3 length equals 15 residues. The CDR3 loop reads CASSLGPGADTEAFF. CDR3 DNA: TGTGCCAGCAGTTTAGGTCCAGGGGCGGACACTGAAGCTTTCTTT.

The chain couples TRBV20-1 to TRBJ1-1, with D possibly TRBD1 on 5 matching bases. The CDR3 is made up of 14 amino acids. The V end was cut by 1 base, the J end by 5 bases, with 14 bases between. The V gene's germline CDR1 is DFQATT and CDR2 SNEGSKA (reference sequence). The CDR3 loop reads CSARVFGGMTEAFF. The CDR3 DNA is TGCAGTGCTAGAGTTTTCGGGGGGATGACTGAAGCTTTCTTT.

The V and J genes are TRBV20-1 and TRBJ2-2, with D perhaps TRBD1 (5 bases). The CDR3 is 15 residues long. Germline V gene lookup returns CDR1 DFQATT and CDR2 SNEGSKA (reference sequence). V lost 1 base and J lost 1, with 10 bases in between. The CDR3, as DNA: TGCAGTGCTAGAGGACAGCTAGAGAACACCGGGGAGCTGTTTTTT. Protein: CSARGQLENTGELFF.

In its sample, this clonotype was seen many times. The genes are TRBV29-1 and TRBJ1-1; D unclear. Germline V lookup: CDR1 SQVTM, CDR2 ANQGSEA. CDR3 size: 11 residues. Trimming cost V 4 bases and J 8 bases, with 11 bases left between them. The CDR3 loop is CSVVRAPEAFF. CDR3 nucleotide sequence: TGCAGCGTTGTACGGGCCCCAGAAGCTTTCTTT.

This clonotype was seen a handful of times. The CDR3 spells CASSEYLSDSYNEQFF. CDR3 DNA sequence: TGCGCCAGCAGTGAGTACCTTTCGGACTCCTACAATGAGCAGTTCTTC. The chain carries TRBV10-1 and TRBJ2-1; D ambiguous. Germline V gives CDR1 WNHNN, CDR2 SYGVQD (reference sequence). V lost 1 base and J 0 bases, leaving 10 bases between the germline ends. CDR3 size: 16 residues.

This clonotype was seen ten or more times. This rearrangement joins TRBV28 to TRBJ2-2, with 14 bases identical to TRBD2. After removal of 2 bases from V and 5 bases from J, the junction contained 7 bases not matched to a gene. CDR1 and CDR2 from the germline V gene are MDHEN and SYDVKM. This CDR3 is built from 18 residues. The CDR3 loop reads CASSLPGTSGSRTGELFF. Here the CDR3 DNA reads TGTGCCAGCAGTTTACCTGGGACTAGCGGGAGCAGGACCGGGGAGCTGTTTTTT.

This clonotype was seen repeatedly, ten times or more. The chain combines TRBV7-9 with TRBJ1-1, with TRBD1 as a possible D gene (6 bases). Germline V gene sequence: CDR1 SEHNR, CDR2 FQNEAQ (reference sequence). The CDR3 contains 13 residues. The ends were cut back, 5 bases at V and 6 bases at J, with 13 bases in the middle. CDR3: CASSPAGAAEAFF. DNA for the CDR3: TGTGCCAGCAGCCCAGCGGGGGCGGCTGAAGCTTTCTTT.

This clonotype has ten or more counts. The CDR3 DNA reads TGTGCCAGCAGCTCAGCCGCAGGGGCCTACGAGCAGTACTTC. Its protein product is CASSSAAGAYEQYF. The chain links TRBV7-2 to TRBJ2-7; D may be TRBD1 (6 bases). The length of the CDR3 is 14 residues. V lost 4 bases and J lost 2, with 12 bases in between. CDR1 SGHTA and CDR2 FQGNSA come from the germline V gene.